In its sample, the clone carrying this T cell receptor (beta chain) was seen a few times. Its antigen remains unknown. The sequence runs out 3 residues before the end of the CDR3; the remainder is reconstructed from the germline J gene. This sample is drawn from a study of T cell clonality in common variable immunodeficiency. Measured with immunoSEQ multiplex PCR; TCRdb has only the in-frame clones, and not every one. This sample has several thousand clones and no singletons, with approximately 15% in the ten largest. Patients and controls were mostly of Caucasian heritage. Each donor provided roughly 5 to 8 ml of heparinized whole blood. CDR3 length equals 16 residues. CDR1 and CDR2 (germline): KGHSH, LQKENI. Trimming cost V 1 base and J 0 bases, with 10 bases left between them. Study-level results: Reportedly, TCR beta sequences from common variable immunodeficiency showed fewer deletions and N-nucleotide insertions.

The receptor was derived from a human donor with common variable immunodeficiency. The chain employs TRBV18 and TRBJ1-3; D is uncertain. Sequenced sample: peripheral blood mononuclear cells. CDR3 DNA, as far as it was read: TGTGCCAGCTCACCACACGCCAAGGTCTCTGGAAACACC. It codes for CASSPHAKVSGNT. In full, the CDR3 is CASSPHAKVSGNTIYF.